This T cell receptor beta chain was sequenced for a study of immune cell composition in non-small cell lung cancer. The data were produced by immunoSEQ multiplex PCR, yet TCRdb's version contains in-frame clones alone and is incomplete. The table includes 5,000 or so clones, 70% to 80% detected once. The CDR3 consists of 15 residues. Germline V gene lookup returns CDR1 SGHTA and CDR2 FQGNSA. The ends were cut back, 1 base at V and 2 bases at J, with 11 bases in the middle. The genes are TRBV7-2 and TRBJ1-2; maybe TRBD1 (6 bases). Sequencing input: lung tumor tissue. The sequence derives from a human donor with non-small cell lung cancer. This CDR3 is CASSLEAGENYGYTF. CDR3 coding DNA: TGTGCCAGCAGCTTAGAGGCAGGGGAAAACTATGGCTACACCTTC.